This TCR beta chain is from a study of blood T cell repertoires in COVID-19. Study at large: PBMCs, B-cell-depleted T cells, or T cells were the source of the cDNA or gDNA that made up the material.

As handled by the study authors: Amplification with reference gene primers provided the estimates of nucleated cell counts. This table comes from immunoSEQ multiplex PCR, and its TCRdb copy is limited to in-frame clones, with some not included. V, J and clone size were drawn from that table, and D and trimming were deduced from the DNA. The sample includes 200,000 to 250,000 clones, 80% to 90% of them seen just once. The CDR3 contains 14 residues. With 9 bases removed from V and 3 bases from J, the gap between germline ends came to 16 bases. CDR1 and CDR2 from the germline V gene are SNHLY and FYNNEI. Ages ranged from roughly 18 to 100 years, with residence in some 25 US areas. Cohorts were based on clinical histories the participants reported.

The sequenced sample was PBMCs or T cells enriched from blood (not recorded which). V is TRBV2 and J is TRBJ2-3, with D unclear. This TCR derives from a woman under 30 in a cohort exposed to, infected with or recovered from COVID-19 (not recorded which). Written as DNA, the CDR3 is TGTGCCAGTGGAGCCTCAGTGTCGACAGATACGCAGTATTTT. Protein: CASGASVSTDTQYF.